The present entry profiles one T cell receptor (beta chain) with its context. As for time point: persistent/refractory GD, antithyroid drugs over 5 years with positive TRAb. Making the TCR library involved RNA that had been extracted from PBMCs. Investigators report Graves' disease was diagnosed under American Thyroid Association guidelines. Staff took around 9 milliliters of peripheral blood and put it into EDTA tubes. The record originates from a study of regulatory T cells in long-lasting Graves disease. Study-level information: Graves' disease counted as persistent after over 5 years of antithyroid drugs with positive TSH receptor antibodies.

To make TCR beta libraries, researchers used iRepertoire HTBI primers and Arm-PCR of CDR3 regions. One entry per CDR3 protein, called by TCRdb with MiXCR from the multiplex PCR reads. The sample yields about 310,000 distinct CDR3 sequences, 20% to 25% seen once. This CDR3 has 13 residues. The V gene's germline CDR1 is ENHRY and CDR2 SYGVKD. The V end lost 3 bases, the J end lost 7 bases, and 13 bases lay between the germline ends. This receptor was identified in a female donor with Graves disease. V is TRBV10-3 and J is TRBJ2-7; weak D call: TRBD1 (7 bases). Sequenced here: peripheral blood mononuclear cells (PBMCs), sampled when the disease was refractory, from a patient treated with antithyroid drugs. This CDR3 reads CAISDGRGDEQYF. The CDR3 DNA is TGTGCCATCAGTGACGGCAGGGGGGATGAGCAGTACTTC.